This T cell receptor beta chain was identified during a study of T cells in Graves' hyperthyroidism and ophthalmopathy. Study overall: The initial diagnosis was the point when peripheral blood was collected, ahead of any treatment.

The CDR3 sequence is 15 residues long. V lost 0 bases to trimming and J lost 4 bases, with 12 bases between them. Germline V gene lookup returns CDR1 MDHEN and CDR2 SYDVKM. There were TCR beta CDR3 regions amplified from RNA transcripts. HTBI primers were used for first-round RT-PCR of the TCR CDR3. TCRdb re-called the multiplex PCR reads with MiXCR, one entry per CDR3 protein. The sample carries about 560,000 distinct CDR3 sequences, 16% recorded once. Patients between 18 and 65 years old had hyperthyroidism, newly diagnosed and lasting under 2 months. Clinical symptoms, serum thyroxine, TRAb, thyroid ultrasound and orbital computed tomography informed diagnoses.

Material: blood. This clonotype originated in a woman between 18 and 30 years old with Graves' hyperthyroidism. The gene calls are TRBV28 and TRBJ1-2, with D uncertain. The CDR3 DNA reads as TGTGCCAGCAGTTTATGGACTCGTAGCCTCTATGGCTACACCTTC. Translation: CASSLWTRSLYGYTF.